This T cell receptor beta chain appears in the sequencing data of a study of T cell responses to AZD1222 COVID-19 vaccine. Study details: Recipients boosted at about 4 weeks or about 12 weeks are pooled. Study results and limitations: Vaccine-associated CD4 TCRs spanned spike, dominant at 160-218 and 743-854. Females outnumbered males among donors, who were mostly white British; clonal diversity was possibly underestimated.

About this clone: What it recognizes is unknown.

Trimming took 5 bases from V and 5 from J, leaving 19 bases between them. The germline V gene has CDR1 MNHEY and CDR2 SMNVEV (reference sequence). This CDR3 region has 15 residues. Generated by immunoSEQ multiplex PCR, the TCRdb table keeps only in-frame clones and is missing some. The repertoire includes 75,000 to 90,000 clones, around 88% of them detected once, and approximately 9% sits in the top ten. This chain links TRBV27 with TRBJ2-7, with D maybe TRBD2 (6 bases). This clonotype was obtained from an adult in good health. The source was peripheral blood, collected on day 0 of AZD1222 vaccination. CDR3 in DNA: TGTGCCAGCAGTACATCCGGGACTCCCGGCCACGAGCAGTACTTC. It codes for CASSTSGTPGHEQYF.